This T cell receptor beta chain came from a study of T cell responses to AZD1222 COVID-19 vaccine. General study points: Sampling captured repertoires only after the peak T cell response.

Profiling relied on immunoSEQ multiplex PCR, and the TCRdb table lists in-frame clones only, not all of them. The top ten clones hold 5.5% to 6.5% of a sample with about 140,000 clones, 70% to 90% of them seen once. Regarding this clone: Its target is unknown.

Trimming removed 5 bases from V and 4 bases from J, with 27 bases in between. Germline V gene lookup returns CDR1 LNHDA and CDR2 SQIVND (reference sequence). The CDR3 has 19 residues. The TCR sequence derives from an adult in good health. Sequencing used peripheral blood, obtained on day 0 of AZD1222 vaccination. V gene TRBV19 combines with J gene TRBJ2-1, with D perhaps given as TRBD1 or TRBD2 (5 bases each). The CDR3 sequence: CASSGGRLVSSGKYNEQFF. CDR3 DNA sequence: TGTGCCAGTAGTGGGGGACGTTTGGTGTCGTCAGGCAAGTACAATGAGCAGTTCTTC. Using reference TRBV19 and TRBJ2-1 for the parts outside the CDR3, the full variable domain is DGGITQSPKYLFRKEGQNVTLSCEQNLNHDAMYWYRQDPGQGLRLIYYSQIVNDFQKGDIAEGYSVSREKKESFPLTVTSAQKNPTAFYLCASSGGRLVSSGKYNEQFFGPGTRLTVL.